These 13 T cell receptor beta chains share one sample of origin, sequenced in a study of T cell responses to AZD1222 COVID-19 vaccine. This table comes from immunoSEQ multiplex PCR, and its TCRdb copy is limited to in-frame clones, with some not included. The sample contains under 70,000 clones, 79% of which appear only once. Sequencing was performed on peripheral blood, taken on day 0 of MenACWY control vaccination. The receptors here all came from an adult in good health.

V and J are TRBV29-1 and TRBJ1-1; weak D call: TRBD1 (6 bases). Germline lookup yields CDR1 SQVTM and CDR2 ANQGSEA. This CDR3 is built from 13 residues. In DNA form, the CDR3 reads TGCAGTGTGGGGGGCCAATTGGGCACTGAAGCTTTCTTT. Residues: CSVGGQLGTEAFF.

The chain carries TRBV7-2 and TRBJ1-1; D is uncertain. Trimming shortened V by 2 bases and J by 5 bases, and 6 bases separated the two germline ends. Germline V gene sequence: CDR1 SGHTA, CDR2 FQGNSA. The CDR3 spans 12 residues. The DNA of the CDR3 is TGTGCCAGCAGCTTAAGTGGTACTGAAGCTTTCTTT. Translated, it gives CASSLSGTEAFF. Supplemented by reference TRBV7-2 and TRBJ1-1, the full variable domain reads GAGVSQSPSNKVTEKGKDVELRCDPISGHTALYWYRQSLGQGLEFLIYFQGNSAPDKSGLPSDRFSAERTGGSVSTLTIQRTQQEDSAVYLCASSLSGTEAFFGQGTRLTVV.

The CDR3 DNA reads as TGTGCCTGGAGTGTTGGGGGAAACGGAGATACGCAGTATTTT. It codes for CAWSVGGNGDTQYF. V gene TRBV30 combines with J gene TRBJ2-3; D is tentatively TRBD1 or TRBD2 (5 bases each). The CDR3 has 14 amino acids. Germline lookup yields CDR1 GTSNPN and CDR2 SVGIG (reference sequence). Trimming shortened V by 0 bases and J by 5 bases, and 12 bases separated the two germline ends. The full variable domain, completed using reference TRBV30 and TRBJ2-3, is SQTIHQWPATLVQPVGSPLSLECTVEGTSNPNLYWYRQAAGRGLQLLFYSVGIGQISSEVPQNLSASRPQDRQFILSSKKLLLSDSGFYLCAWSVGGNGDTQYFGPGTRLTVL.

The chain has TRBV5-8 and TRBJ2-1; 9 bases align to TRBD2. Losses at the gene ends were 1 base for V and 9 bases for J; bases not matched to a gene: 5. Germline V gives CDR1 SGHTS, CDR2 YDEGEE. The CDR3 has 14 residues. The CDR3 region has the DNA TGTGCCAGCAGCTTGCGGAGCGGGAGGAGTGAGCAGTTCTTC. Translation gives CASSLRSGRSEQFF.

This chain's CDR3 is CASRRGSSYNEQFF. In DNA form, the CDR3 reads TGTGCCAGCAGGCGGGGTAGCTCCTACAATGAGCAGTTCTTC. This chain joins TRBV27 and TRBJ2-1, with D possibly being TRBD2 (6 bases). Germline CDR1 and CDR2: MNHEY and SMNVEV (reference sequence). The CDR3 is 14 amino acids. Trimming cost V 6 bases and J 0 bases, with 9 bases left between them.

This sequence joins TRBV30 and TRBJ2-2; D is uncertain. The V gene's germline CDR1 is GTSNPN and CDR2 SVGIG (reference sequence). Trimming took 2 bases from V and 0 from J, leaving 10 bases between them. The length of the CDR3 is 15 residues. CDR3 sequence (DNA): TGTGCCTGGAGTTTGGGTCAGACGAACACCGGGGAGCTGTTTTTT. Encoded protein: CAWSLGQTNTGELFF.

The J gene is TRBJ2-5, the V gene TRBV5-1, with TRBD1 matching 9 bases. The CDR3 consists of 14 residues. V trimming: 0 bases; J trimming: 8 bases; junction bases outside the gene matches: 5. Germline V CDR1 and CDR2: SGHRS, YFSETQ. Written as DNA, the CDR3 is TGCGCCAGCAGCTTGGCTACAACAGGGGGCACCCAGTACTTC. It codes for CASSLATTGGTQYF.

This rearrangement joins TRBV6-5 to TRBJ2-1, with D tentatively TRBD1 or TRBD2 (5 bases each). This CDR3 has 15 residues. CDR1 and CDR2 from the germline V gene are MNHEY and SVGAGI. V dropped 6 bases and J dropped 6 bases, with 18 bases sitting between them. The CDR3 region has the DNA TGTGCCAGCAGAGATAGGGACCGCGGGTCCAATGAGCAGTTCTTC. This codes for CASRDRDRGSNEQFF.

This clone came up once. The chain is built from TRBV5-8 and TRBJ2-3, with 7 positions matching TRBD1. CDR3 length: 16 residues. Per germline, CDR1 SGHTS and CDR2 YDEGEE. With V trimmed by 1 base and J by 2 bases, 7 bases remained unmatched. CDR3 sequence reads: CASSLPSTGYTDTQYF. CDR3 nucleotide sequence: TGTGCCAGCAGCTTGCCCTCGACAGGGTACACAGATACGCAGTATTTT.

The gene calls are TRBV7-2 and TRBJ2-3; D not certain. Germline V CDR1 and CDR2: SGHTA, FQGNSA. With 4 bases removed from V and 6 bases from J, the gap between germline ends came to 11 bases. CDR3 size: 13 residues. CDR3 nucleotide sequence: TGTGCCAGCAGCTCCATGGCTGGCGATACGCAGTATTTT. Translating it yields CASSSMAGDTQYF.

DNA for the CDR3: TGTGCCAGCAAGGGGGGCACAGATACGCAGTATTTT. This sequence encodes CASKGGTDTQYF. The chain couples TRBV6-5 to TRBJ2-3; maybe TRBD1 (6 bases). In germline, CDR1 is MNHEY, CDR2 SVGAGI. The CDR3 is made up of 12 amino acids. V gave up 7 bases and J gave up 1 base, with 6 bases separating them.

Here the CDR3 DNA reads TGTGCCAGCAGTGGGACAGGACAAGCTAACTATGGCTACACCTTC. This encodes CASSGTGQANYGYTF. V is TRBV6-1 and J is TRBJ1-2; 7 bases line up with TRBD1. Germline V gene lookup returns CDR1 MNHNS and CDR2 SASEGT. This CDR3 has 15 amino acids. With 4 bases clipped from V and 0 bases from J, the junction kept 5 bases outside the gene matches.

CDR3 protein: CASSSIRPRGYNEQFF. In nucleotides, the CDR3 is TGTGCCAGCAGCTCTATACGCCCCAGGGGCTACAATGAGCAGTTCTTC. The rearrangement joins TRBV7-2 to TRBJ2-1; D perhaps matches TRBD1 (6 bases). The V end was cut by 4 bases, the J end by 3 bases, with 16 bases between. The CDR3 has 16 residues. The germline gives CDR1 SGHTA, CDR2 FQGNSA.